The 19 T cell receptor beta chains below come from one sample, sequenced in a study of lymphopenia after photon versus proton radiotherapy. Sequencing was performed with immunoSEQ multiplex PCR; in TCRdb, only in-frame clones are kept and a portion is missing. The repertoire holds 150,000 to 200,000 clones, with approximately 91% as singletons. The sample consisted of peripheral blood, taken from a patient treated with photon-based radiotherapy. These receptors all come from a middle-aged man with gastric cancer.

The chain combines TRBV2 with TRBJ1-1, with 8 nucleotides matching TRBD1. This CDR3 has 15 residues. The germline CDR1 and CDR2 sequences are SNHLY and FYNNEI. The J segment lost 1 base and the V segment lost 6 bases, leaving 7 bases of the junction unmatched. The CDR3 DNA is TGTGCCAGCAGGGGCTTGACAGGGGAGAACACTGAAGCTTTCTTT. As protein: CASRGLTGENTEAFF.

The CDR3 coding sequence is TGCAGCGTAGGACCCAATGAGCAGTTCTTC. Its protein product is CSVGPNEQFF. V usage is TRBV29-1 and J usage is TRBJ2-1; D gene unclear. The CDR3 consists of 10 residues. Germline V CDR1 and CDR2: SQVTM, ANQGSEA. V shed 6 bases and J shed 6 bases, with 6 bases lying between them.

The rearrangement uses TRBV6-6 and TRBJ1-5; D not certain. The germline V gene has CDR1 MNHNY and CDR2 SVGAGI (reference sequence). The CDR3 loop spans 12 amino acids. Trimming stripped 6 bases from V and 0 bases from J, with 3 bases between. CDR3 in amino acids: CASRYSNQPQHF. The CDR3 coding sequence is TGTGCCAGCAGGTATAGCAATCAGCCCCAGCATTTT.

The V call is TRBV5-8, the J call TRBJ1-1, with D hard to call. The V end was cut by 4 bases, the J end by 11 bases, with 21 bases between. The CDR3 runs to 14 residues. The V gene's germline CDR1 is SGHTS and CDR2 YDEGEE. In DNA, the CDR3 is TGTGCCAGCAGCCCCCGGGATGGCCTGTGGGAGGCTTTCTTT. Translated: CASSPRDGLWEAFF. The whole variable domain, filled in from reference TRBV5-8 and TRBJ1-1, reads EAGVTQSPTHLIKTRGQQATLRCSPISGHTSVYWYQQALGLGLQFLLWYDEGEERNRGNFPPRFSGRQFPNYSSELNVNALELEDSALYLCASSPRDGLWEAFFGQGTRLTVV.

As DNA, the CDR3 is TGTGCCATCAGTGAGTCGACAGGGGTCAATGAGCAGTTCTTC. Residues: CAISESTGVNEQFF. The V and J genes are TRBV10-3 and TRBJ2-1; 8 nucleotides line up with TRBD1. V lost 0 bases, J lost 6 bases, and 1 base stayed unmatched. The germline V gene encodes CDR1 ENHRY and CDR2 SYGVKD. CDR3 length: 14 residues.

This clone was seen ten or more times. The chain uses TRBV9 and TRBJ2-2; 9 bases fit TRBD1. Germline loops: CDR1 SGDLS, CDR2 YYNGEE. The CDR3 is 16 residues long. V trimming: 3 bases; J trimming: 5 bases; junction bases outside the gene matches: 8. Here the CDR3 reads CASSGLDRGRTGELFF. The CDR3 DNA reads TGTGCCAGCAGCGGTCTGGACAGGGGTCGAACCGGGGAGCTGTTTTTT. The full variable domain, rest sourced from reference TRBV9 and TRBJ2-2, is DSGVTQTPKHLITATGQRVTLRCSPRSGDLSVYWYQQSLDQGLQFLIQYYNGEERAKGNILERFSAQQFPDLHSELNLSSLELGDSALYFCASSGLDRGRTGELFFGEGSRLTVL.

The chain couples TRBV5-1 to TRBJ2-1, with 12 bases fitting TRBD2. After removal of 2 bases from V and 0 bases from J, the junction contained 6 bases not matched to a gene. Germline lookup yields CDR1 SGHRS and CDR2 YFSETQ. The CDR3 contains 18 residues. The CDR3 spells CASSLPGLAGSSYNEQFF. The CDR3 DNA sequence: TGCGCCAGCAGCTTACCGGGACTAGCGGGCAGCTCCTACAATGAGCAGTTCTTC.

Concerning this clone: The sample contains more than one DNA sequence encoding this CDR3. This rearrangement joins TRBV6-5 to TRBJ2-7; tentative D call: TRBD2 (7 bases). This CDR3 is built from 12 residues. Trimming stripped 5 bases from V and 4 bases from J, with 9 bases between. In germline, CDR1 is MNHEY, CDR2 SVGAGI. The CDR3 protein is CASSRGGYEQYF. The CDR3, as DNA: TGTGCCAGCAGTAGGGGGGGATACGAGCAGTACTTC.

V gene TRBV9 combines with J gene TRBJ2-1; TRBD2 agrees at 9 bases. This CDR3 contains 16 residues. CDR1 and CDR2 from the germline V gene are SGDLS and YYNGEE. The V and J ends lost 0 bases and 6 bases, in that order; junction bases with no gene match: 7. Here the CDR3 reads CASSVGGAGGLNEQFF. For the CDR3, the DNA is TGTGCCAGCAGCGTAGGTGGAGCGGGAGGACTCAATGAGCAGTTCTTC.

The chain links TRBV15 to TRBJ1-5; D is ambiguous. Looked up from germline, CDR1 is LNHNV and CDR2 is YYDKDF (reference sequence). CDR3 length: 14 residues. The V end lost 1 base, the J end lost 12 bases, and 16 bases lay between the germline ends. CDR3 amino acids: CATSRGGESEIQHF. The DNA of the CDR3 is TGTGCCACCAGCAGAGGTGGGGAATCAGAAATCCAGCATTTT.

The V call is TRBV7-2, the J call TRBJ2-3; D remains unclear. V lost 2 bases, J lost 2 bases, and 8 bases lay in between. The CDR3 spans 14 residues. Germline V lookup: CDR1 SGHTA, CDR2 FQGNSA. The CDR3 coding sequence is TGTGCCAGCAGCTTAAATCTATTCACAGATACGCAGTATTTT. Protein sequence: CASSLNLFTDTQYF.

The rearrangement uses TRBV18 and TRBJ2-7; 10 nucleotides match TRBD1. J lost 6 bases, V lost 6 bases, and 8 bases had no gene match. This CDR3 spans 14 amino acids. The germline CDR1 and CDR2 sequences are KGHSH and LQKENI. CDR3 protein: CASSSTGGSTEQYF. CDR3 in DNA: TGTGCCAGCTCCTCGACAGGGGGCTCGACCGAGCAGTACTTC.

The V call is TRBV19, the J call TRBJ1-1; 7 nucleotides match TRBD1. Germline lookup yields CDR1 LNHDA and CDR2 SQIVND (reference sequence). This CDR3 contains 15 residues. V lost 4 bases and J lost 4; bases outside the gene matches: 9. CDR3 protein: CASSKDRALATEAFF. DNA for the CDR3: TGTGCCAGTAGTAAAGACAGGGCCCTTGCCACTGAAGCTTTCTTT.

The chain joins TRBV4-1 to TRBJ2-5, with 10 bases fitting TRBD2. The J segment lost 2 bases and the V segment lost 0 bases, leaving 6 bases of the junction unmatched. This CDR3 has 17 amino acids. Germline CDR1 is MGHRA and CDR2 is YSYEKL. The CDR3 region has the DNA TGCGCCAGCAGCCAAGATCACGGACTAGCGGTACAAGAGACCCAGTACTTC. It translates to CASSQDHGLAVQETQYF.

The chain combines TRBV27 with TRBJ2-5, with 9 bases fitting TRBD2. There are 16 residues in the CDR3. Germline CDR1 MNHEY, CDR2 SMNVEV (reference sequence). The ends lost 1 base at V and 4 bases at J; junction bases unmatched: 7. The CDR3 loop reads CASSLWGSGSGETQYF. In nucleotides, the CDR3 is TGTGCCAGCAGTTTATGGGGTAGCGGGAGCGGAGAGACCCAGTACTTC.

V and J are TRBV19 and TRBJ2-3; 8 nucleotides align to TRBD1. The V gene's germline CDR1 is LNHDA and CDR2 SQIVND (reference sequence). This CDR3 is built from 15 residues. With 4 bases clipped from V and 1 base from J, the junction kept 4 bases outside the gene matches. The CDR3 region has the DNA TGTGCCAGTAGTAAACCGGGACAGGGCACAGATACGCAGTATTTT. It translates to CASSKPGQGTDTQYF.

V gene TRBV18 combines with J gene TRBJ2-7, with D possibly called TRBD1 or TRBD2 (5 bases each). CDR1 and CDR2 from the germline V gene are KGHSH and LQKENI. There are 15 residues in the CDR3. V lost 3 bases and J lost 2, with 14 bases in between. CDR3 loop: CASSPEVSGPYEQYF. For the CDR3, the DNA is TGTGCCAGCTCACCCGAGGTTTCGGGGCCCTACGAGCAGTACTTC.

The CDR3 loop is CASSPLTGMNTEAFF. Here the CDR3 DNA reads TGCGCCAGCAGCCCTCTAACCGGCATGAACACTGAAGCTTTCTTT. The chain carries TRBV4-1 and TRBJ1-1; D unresolved. Per the germline V gene, CDR1 is MGHRA and CDR2 is YSYEKL. V shed 4 bases and J shed 0 bases, with 12 bases lying between them. CDR3 length: 15 amino acids.

This chain links TRBV29-1 with TRBJ2-3, with 7 positions matching TRBD1. CDR3 length: 14 amino acids. The junction had 8 bases not matched to a gene; V was cut back by 4 bases and J by 4 bases. CDR1 and CDR2 from the germline V gene are SQVTM and ANQGSEA. Written as DNA, the CDR3 is TGCAGCGTTGGAGACAGGGTTTCGGCAGATACGCAGTATTTT. This sequence encodes CSVGDRVSADTQYF.